The 25 T cell receptor beta chains reported below all come from one sample, sequenced in a study of long-term antiretroviral therapy in people with HIV. A v3.0 immunoSEQ assay was performed at survey level. The data were produced by immunoSEQ multiplex PCR, yet TCRdb's version contains in-frame clones alone and is incomplete. The sample lists fewer than 25,000 clones, around 95% occurring once. The specimen comprised unsorted PBMCs, sampled 4.9 years after starting antiretroviral therapy. These receptors were obtained from a woman in her forties or fifties with HIV.

The chain has TRBV5-1 and TRBJ1-4; D remains unclear. CDR3 length: 14 amino acids. V dropped 4 bases and J dropped 8 bases, with 15 bases sitting between them. Germline lookup yields CDR1 SGHRS and CDR2 YFSETQ. CDR3 loop: CASSLRTDQEKLFF. CDR3 in DNA: TGCGCCAGCAGCCTAAGGACTGATCAGGAAAAACTGTTTTTT.

The chain carries TRBV6-6 and TRBJ1-5; D remains ambiguous. Trimming took off 5 bases at V and 15 bases at J, with 23 bases between the two ends. Germline V CDR1 and CDR2: MNHNY, SVGAGI (reference sequence). This CDR3 region has 14 residues. CDR3 sequence: CASSPTSPGLGLHF. The CDR3 coding sequence is TGTGCCAGCAGTCCAACTAGCCCGGGGTTGGGTTTGCATTTT.

The rearrangement joins TRBV4-3 to TRBJ2-7; D perhaps matches TRBD2 (5 bases). V was clipped by 5 bases and J by 0 bases, with 14 bases between them. Germline CDR1 and CDR2: LGHNA and YSLEER. CDR3 length: 15 residues. CDR3 region: CASSSDRGSSYEQYF. For the CDR3, the DNA is TGCGCCAGCAGCTCTGACCGAGGGAGCTCCTACGAGCAGTACTTC.

The chain employs TRBV6-5 and TRBJ2-1; D tentatively fits TRBD1 or TRBD2 (5 bases each). This CDR3 is built from 14 residues. V was pared by 3 bases and J by 9 bases, with 15 bases between. CDR1 is MNHEY, CDR2 SVGAGI, per germline. The CDR3 spells CASSYGIYGAEQFF. CDR3 nucleotides: TGTGCCAGCAGTTATGGGATCTACGGGGCTGAGCAGTTCTTC.

CDR3 protein: CASSFPTQETQYF. CDR3 DNA: TGTGCCAGCAGCTTTCCAACCCAAGAGACCCAGTACTTC. The chain has TRBV5-4 and TRBJ2-5; D is ambiguous. Germline CDR1 reads SGHNT; CDR2 reads YYREEE (reference sequence). The V gene lost 2 bases and the J gene lost 1 base, with 6 bases spanning the gap. This CDR3 has 13 amino acids.

The chain carries TRBV5-5 and TRBJ1-4; D may be TRBD1 (6 bases). The V and J ends lost 4 bases and 2 bases respectively, with 12 bases between them. The CDR3 contains 15 residues. The germline V gene encodes CDR1 SGHKS and CDR2 YYEKEE (reference sequence). The CDR3 sequence is CASSPTGTTNEKLFF. The CDR3 nucleotides are TGTGCCAGCAGCCCTACAGGGACCACTAATGAAAAACTGTTTTTT.

This rearrangement joins TRBV7-2 to TRBJ1-2, with 9 bases matching TRBD1. The germline V gene has CDR1 SGHTA and CDR2 FQGNSA. V was clipped by 4 bases and J by 4 bases; unmatched bases: 10. The CDR3 is made up of 16 amino acids. The CDR3 loop is CASSSDRGFLGYGYTF. CDR3 in DNA: TGTGCCAGCAGCTCGGACAGGGGTTTTCTAGGCTATGGCTACACCTTC.

The gene calls are TRBV7-9 and TRBJ2-7; 9 bases are shared with TRBD1. Per the germline V gene, CDR1 is SEHNR and CDR2 is FQNEAQ (reference sequence). After removal of 4 bases from V and 1 base from J, the junction contained 2 bases not matched to a gene. The length of the CDR3 is 14 residues. Here the CDR3 reads CASSSDRGSYEQYF. The CDR3 nucleotides read TGTGCCAGCAGCTCGGACAGGGGATCCTACGAGCAGTACTTC.

V usage is TRBV4-1 and J usage is TRBJ2-3, with TRBD1 matching 10 bases. V shed 1 base, J shed 6 bases, and the junction held 7 bases outside the gene matches. The germline V gene has CDR1 MGHRA and CDR2 YSYEKL. CDR3 length: 16 residues. This CDR3 reads CASSQGRDRGGDTQYF. The CDR3 nucleotides read TGCGCCAGCAGCCAAGGGCGGGACAGGGGCGGGGATACGCAGTATTTT.

The CDR3 DNA reads as TGTGCCAGCCTCGTAGCGGGAAGGTGGGGGAATGAGCAGTTCTTC. Protein: CASLVAGRWGNEQFF. V and J are TRBV12-1 and TRBJ2-1; the table calls TRBD2, which could not be checked here. TRBV12-1 is deemed a pseudogene. The CDR3 sequence is 15 residues long.

The chain couples TRBV10-3 to TRBJ1-4; 9 positions match TRBD1. V dropped 8 bases and J dropped 8; count of bases not matched to a gene: 6. CDR1 and CDR2 from the germline V gene are ENHRY and SYGVKD. The length of the CDR3 is 13 residues. The chain's CDR3 is CAIRQGEQEKLFF. The CDR3 DNA reads TGTGCCATCCGACAGGGGGAGCAGGAAAAACTGTTTTTT.

The chain carries TRBV6-1 and TRBJ2-3; D is uncertain. Looked up from germline, CDR1 is MNHNS and CDR2 is SASEGT. The CDR3 length is 14 residues. V lost 1 base to trimming and J lost 6 bases, with 11 bases between them. CDR3 protein: CASSEGPAWDTQYF. DNA of the CDR3: TGTGCCAGCAGTGAAGGGCCCGCCTGGGATACGCAGTATTTT.

The rearrangement joins TRBV9 to TRBJ2-3; D perhaps matches TRBD2 (6 bases). V gave up 2 bases and J gave up 0 bases, with 7 bases separating them. Per germline, CDR1 SGDLS and CDR2 YYNGEE. The CDR3 length is 14 residues. CDR3 loop: CASSVAGSTDTQYF. The CDR3 DNA sequence: TGTGCCAGCAGCGTGGCGGGGAGCACAGATACGCAGTATTTT.

This clone was detected once. The chain recombines TRBV7-9 with TRBJ2-5, with 7 bases aligning to TRBD2. J lost 5 bases, V lost 5 bases, and 8 bases had no gene match. The CDR3 is 14 amino acids. Germline assignment: CDR1 SEHNR and CDR2 FQNEAQ (reference sequence). The CDR3 reads CASSAPWGGETQYF. The DNA for the CDR3 is TGTGCCAGCAGCGCCCCCTGGGGGGGGGAGACCCAGTACTTC. The whole variable domain, filled in from reference TRBV7-9 and TRBJ2-5, reads DTGVSQNPRHKITKRGQNVTFRCDPISEHNRLYWYRQTLGQGPEFLTYFQNEAQLEKSRLLSDRFSAERPKGSFSTLEIQRTEQGDSAMYLCASSAPWGGETQYFGPGTRLLVL.

Worth noting for this clone: A read error may account for a junction end that differs from germline. The chain joins TRBV6-1 to TRBJ2-7; maybe TRBD2 (6 bases). CDR1 and CDR2 (germline): MNHNS, SASEGT. The CDR3 totals 11 residues. The CDR3 coding sequence is TGTGCCAGCAGATCGGACTATCTTCCCGTCTTC. It codes for CASRSDYLPVF.

The chain is built from TRBV11-1 and TRBJ1-5; the D is unclear. Germline CDR1 SGHAT, CDR2 FQDESV (reference sequence). V was cut by 0 bases and J by 6 bases, with 9 bases left in between. This CDR3 region has 14 residues. The CDR3 bases are TGTGCCAGCAGCTTAGCCCCGACGGGTCAGCCCCAGCATTTT. Translating gives CASSLAPTGQPQHF.

CDR3 DNA sequence: TGTGCCAGCAGCTGGGACAGGATTGGCAATCAGCCCCAGCATTTT. As protein: CASSWDRIGNQPQHF. V is TRBV6-6 and J is TRBJ1-5, with TRBD1 matching over 8 bases. J was trimmed by 2 bases and V by 6 bases; bases with no gene match: 6. The CDR3 has 15 amino acids. Germline CDR1 and CDR2: MNHNY and SVGAGI (reference sequence).

The V gene is TRBV19, the J gene TRBJ1-1, with TRBD1 as a possible D gene (6 bases). CDR1 and CDR2 (germline): LNHDA, SQIVND (reference sequence). The CDR3 consists of 14 residues. The V gene lost 6 bases and the J gene lost 6 bases, with 17 bases spanning the gap. CDR3 DNA: TGTGCCAGTAGCTTCCAGGCAGGGGCGGCTGAAGCTTTCTTT. This gives the protein CASSFQAGAAEAFF.

In nucleotides, the CDR3 is TGCGCCAGCAGCGCAGGGGGCAACACTGAAGCTTTCTTT. Its protein product is CASSAGGNTEAFF. The rearrangement links TRBV5-1 to TRBJ1-1; TRBD1 matches 8 bases. The germline V gene has CDR1 SGHRS and CDR2 YFSETQ. The CDR3 runs 13 residues. V lost 4 bases and J lost 2; bases outside the gene matches: 1. Using reference TRBV5-1 and TRBJ1-1 for the parts outside the CDR3, the full variable domain is KAGVTQTPRYLIKTRGQQVTLSCSPISGHRSVSWYQQTPGQGLQFLFEYFSETQRNKGNFPGRFSGRQFSNSRSEMNVSTLELGDSALYLCASSAGGNTEAFFGQGTRLTVV.

V usage is TRBV10-1 and J usage is TRBJ2-7, with TRBD2 as a possible D gene (5 bases). The CDR3 runs to 16 residues. CDR1 is WNHNN and CDR2 is SYGVQD in the germline V gene (reference sequence). V shed 6 bases and J shed 3 bases, with 21 bases lying between them. The CDR3 DNA follows: TGCGCCAGCAGCCCCGGTAGAGGGCGACCCCTCTACGAGCAGTACTTC. Translated: CASSPGRGRPLYEQYF.

This sequence joins TRBV7-9 and TRBJ1-1; possibly TRBD1 for D (5 bases). The CDR3 loop spans 13 amino acids. V was pared by 6 bases and J by 3 bases, with 11 bases between. Germline V CDR1 and CDR2: SEHNR, FQNEAQ (reference sequence). The CDR3, as DNA: TGTGCCAGCAGGGAAGGGGCGTACACTGAAGCTTTCTTT. It translates to CASREGAYTEAFF.

The chain combines TRBV4-1 with TRBJ2-7, with a weak D call TRBD1 (6 bases). Germline lookup yields CDR1 MGHRA and CDR2 YSYEKL. This CDR3 has 15 amino acids. Trimming removed 1 base from V and 2 bases from J, with 12 bases in between. DNA of the CDR3: TGCGCCAGCAGCCAAGTCAGGGGATCCCCCTACGAGCAGTACTTC. Encoded protein: CASSQVRGSPYEQYF.

The chain employs TRBV19 and TRBJ2-7; no clear D. The CDR3 spans 14 residues. With 5 bases removed from V and 0 bases from J, the gap between germline ends came to 11 bases. CDR1 LNHDA and CDR2 SQIVND come from the germline V gene (reference sequence). The CDR3 loop is CASSVDPSSYEQYF. The CDR3 nucleotides are TGTGCCAGTAGTGTCGATCCGAGCTCCTACGAGCAGTACTTC.

The chain has TRBV28 and TRBJ1-2; TRBD1 agrees at 9 bases. Germline trimming cut 6 bases from V and 3 bases from J; bases unmatched to any gene: 5. The CDR3 has 14 amino acids. From germline, CDR1 is MDHEN and CDR2 SYDVKM. The CDR3 is CASRIQGADYGYTF. CDR3 bases: TGTGCCAGCAGAATACAGGGGGCGGACTATGGCTACACCTTC.

The genes are TRBV19 and TRBJ2-1; TRBD2 matches 10 bases. Trimming took 6 bases from V and 10 from J; bases not matched to a gene: 18. Germline CDR1 reads LNHDA; CDR2 reads SQIVND (reference sequence). The CDR3 totals 17 residues. The CDR3 loop is CASRVVGLAGDPREQFF. In nucleotides, the CDR3 is TGTGCCAGTAGGGTTGTGGGTCTAGCGGGAGACCCGAGGGAGCAGTTCTTC.